The 12 T cell receptor beta chains reported below all come from one sample, sequenced in a study of control samples from healthy donors and cancer patients. Profiling relied on immunoSEQ multiplex PCR, and the TCRdb table lists in-frame clones only, not all of them. Of about 170,000 clones listed, around 93% are singletons. Material for sequencing was blood. The origin of the receptors is a woman aged 55-69 years in good health.

The J gene is TRBJ1-6, the V gene TRBV25-1; 8 bases agree with TRBD1. The CDR3 runs 15 residues. Trimming at V came to 7 bases and at J to 6 bases, leaving 8 bases not matched to a gene. Per the germline V gene, CDR1 is MGHDK and CDR2 is SYGVNS. The CDR3 sequence: CASTSWDRPNSPLHF. CDR3 sequence (DNA): TGTGCCAGCACCTCCTGGGACAGGCCTAATTCACCCCTCCACTTT. The entire variable domain, with the rest obtained from reference TRBV25-1 and TRBJ1-6, is as follows: EADIYQTPRYLVIGTGKKITLECSQTMGHDKMYWYQQDPGMELHLIHYSYGVNSTEKGDLSSESTVSRIRTEHFPLTLESARPSHTSQYLCASTSWDRPNSPLHFGNGTRLTVT.

This clone was seen only once. The J gene is TRBJ2-3, the V gene TRBV7-2; 7 nucleotides align to TRBD2. The ends lost 5 bases at V and 1 base at J; junction bases unmatched: 9. The CDR3 runs to 16 residues. Germline assignment: CDR1 SGHTA and CDR2 FQGNSA. The CDR3 spells CASSSFMAGGTDTQYF. Here the CDR3 DNA reads TGTGCCAGCAGCAGTTTTATGGCGGGGGGCACAGATACGCAGTATTTT. Full variable domain (remainder filled in from reference TRBV7-2 and TRBJ2-3): GAGVSQSPSNKVTEKGKDVELRCDPISGHTALYWYRQSLGQGLEFLIYFQGNSAPDKSGLPSDRFSAERTGGSVSTLTIQRTQQEDSAVYLCASSSFMAGGTDTQYFGPGTRLTVL.

The chain combines TRBV19 with TRBJ1-1; D remains ambiguous. Germline V gives CDR1 LNHDA, CDR2 SQIVND (reference sequence). The CDR3 length is 14 residues. V shed 3 bases and J shed 2 bases, with 10 bases lying between them. The CDR3 sequence is CASSIATFNTEAFF. CDR3 coding DNA: TGTGCCAGTAGTATCGCTACCTTTAACACTGAAGCTTTCTTT.

The chain links TRBV27 to TRBJ1-2, with D tentatively TRBD1 (6 bases). The germline V and J ends were trimmed by 10 bases and 1 base, with 13 bases remaining between them. CDR3 length: 13 amino acids. Germline CDR1 and CDR2: MNHEY and SMNVEV (reference sequence). CDR3 loop: CATSSDSNYGYTF. The CDR3, as DNA: TGTGCCACTAGCTCGGACAGTAACTATGGCTACACCTTC.

V gene TRBV2 combines with J gene TRBJ1-5, with a weak D call TRBD1 (5 bases). The V end was cut by 2 bases, the J end by 3 bases, with 8 bases between. The CDR3 contains 14 residues. Germline V gene lookup returns CDR1 SNHLY and CDR2 FYNNEI. The CDR3 nucleotides read TGTGCCAGCAGTGAACAGGGCCTCAATCAGCCCCAGCATTTT. This codes for CASSEQGLNQPQHF.

The chain employs TRBV7-2 and TRBJ2-2, with unresolved D. Germline values: CDR1 SGHTA, CDR2 FQGNSA. The V gene lost 5 bases and the J gene lost 4 bases, with 20 bases spanning the gap. The CDR3 length is 17 residues. CDR3 sequence: CASSIPLHSRPTGELFF. The CDR3 nucleotides read TGTGCCAGCAGCATCCCCTTGCACTCACGACCCACCGGGGAGCTGTTTTTT.

This chain links TRBV5-6 with TRBJ2-1; 12 nucleotides match TRBD2. Germline values: CDR1 SGHDT, CDR2 YYEEEE. The CDR3 covers 17 residues. Unmatched junction bases numbered 9, after V lost 0 bases and J lost 8 bases. The CDR3 coding sequence is TGTGCCAGCAGCTTGGGGACTAGCGGGGTCCCGGCGCATGAGCAGTTCTTC. Encoded protein: CASSLGTSGVPAHEQFF.

V and J are TRBV21-1 and TRBJ1-2; the table calls TRBD1, which could not be checked here. TRBV21-1 has pseudogene status. The CDR3 has 16 amino acids. The CDR3 protein is CASSNPTGTGGACYTF. The DNA of the CDR3 is TGTGCCAGCAGCAATCCAACCGGGACAGGGGGCGCGTGTTACACCTTC.

This chain joins TRBV29-1 and TRBJ1-4; no firm D call. The CDR3 spans 13 residues. V was trimmed by 4 bases and J by 5 bases, leaving 11 bases between them. Germline assignment: CDR1 SQVTM and CDR2 ANQGSEA. Written as DNA, the CDR3 is TGCAGCGTTGTGGTTCGGGAAAATGAAAAACTGTTTTTT. It translates to CSVVVRENEKLFF.

The chain has TRBV12-3 or TRBV12-4 and TRBJ2-1; 8 bases align to TRBD2. J gave up 8 bases and V 3 bases, and 3 bases lay outside the gene matches. This CDR3 is built from 13 residues. CDR3 residues: CASSLGRGDEQFF. The CDR3 region has the DNA TGTGCCAGCAGTTTGGGGCGGGGGGATGAGCAGTTCTTC.

The V call is TRBV4-1, the J call TRBJ1-1; 7 nucleotides match TRBD1. Germline-derived CDR1 and CDR2 are MGHRA and YSYEKL. V shed 2 bases, J shed 1 base, and the junction held 4 bases outside the gene matches. The CDR3 covers 15 residues. The CDR3 DNA follows: TGCGCCAGCAGCCAAAGGACAGGACCGAACACTGAAGCTTTCTTT. Residues: CASSQRTGPNTEAFF.

This clone was observed a single time. This chain's CDR3 is CASFGDYGYTF. CDR3 in DNA: TGTGCCAGCTTTGGGGATTATGGCTACACCTTC. J is TRBJ1-2 and V is TRBV12-3 or TRBV12-4; no clear D. This CDR3 is built from 11 residues. V was pared by 8 bases and J by 5 bases, with 9 bases between.